This TCR beta chain was recovered during a study of CD8+ T cells in alopecia areata. RNA was isolated and reverse transcribed to cDNA, the sequencing template. This table comes from immunoSEQ multiplex PCR, and its TCRdb copy is limited to in-frame clones, with some not included. The top ten clones hold around 16% of a sample with 150,000 or so clones, 75% to 90% of them seen once. CDR3 size: 14 residues. Germline lookup yields CDR1 SGHNT and CDR2 YENEEA. The V and J ends lost 4 bases and 5 bases, in that order; junction bases with no gene match: 5. The V call is TRBV11-3, the J call TRBJ2-1; 7 bases are a match to TRBD2. Sequences were derived from CD8+ T cells sorted from blood, sampled at week 0. This TCR was recovered from a human donor with alopecia areata. DNA of the CDR3: TGTGCCAGCAGCTCCGGACTAGTAAACAATGAGCAGTTCTTC. Its translation is CASSSGLVNNEQFF.